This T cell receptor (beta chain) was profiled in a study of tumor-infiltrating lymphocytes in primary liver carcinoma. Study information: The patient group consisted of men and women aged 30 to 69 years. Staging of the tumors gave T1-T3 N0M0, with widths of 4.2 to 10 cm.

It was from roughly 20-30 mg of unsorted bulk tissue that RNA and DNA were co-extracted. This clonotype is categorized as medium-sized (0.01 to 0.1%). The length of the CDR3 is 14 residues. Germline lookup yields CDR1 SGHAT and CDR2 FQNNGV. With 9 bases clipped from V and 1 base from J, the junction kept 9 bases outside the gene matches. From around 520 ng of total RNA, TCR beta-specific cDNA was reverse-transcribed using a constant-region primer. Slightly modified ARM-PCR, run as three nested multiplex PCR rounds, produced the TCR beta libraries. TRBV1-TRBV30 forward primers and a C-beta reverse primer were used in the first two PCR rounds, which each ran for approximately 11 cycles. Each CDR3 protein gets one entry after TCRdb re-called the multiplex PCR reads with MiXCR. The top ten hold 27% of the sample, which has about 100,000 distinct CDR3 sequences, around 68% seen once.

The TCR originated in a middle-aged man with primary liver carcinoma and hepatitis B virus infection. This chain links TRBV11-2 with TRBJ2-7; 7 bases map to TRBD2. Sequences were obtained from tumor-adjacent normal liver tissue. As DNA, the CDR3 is TGTGCCAGTGCGGCTCAGCGGGGTTCCTACGAGCAGTACTTC. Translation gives CASAAQRGSYEQYF.